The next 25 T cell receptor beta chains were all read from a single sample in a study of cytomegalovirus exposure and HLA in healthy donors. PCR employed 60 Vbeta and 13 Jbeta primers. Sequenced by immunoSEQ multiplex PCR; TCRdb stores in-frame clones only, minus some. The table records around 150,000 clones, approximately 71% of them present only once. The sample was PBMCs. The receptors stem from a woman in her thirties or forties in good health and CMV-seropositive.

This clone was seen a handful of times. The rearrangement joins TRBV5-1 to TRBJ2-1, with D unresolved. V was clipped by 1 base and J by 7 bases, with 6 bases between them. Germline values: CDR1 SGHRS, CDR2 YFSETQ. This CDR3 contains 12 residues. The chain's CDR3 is CASSLNTNEQFF. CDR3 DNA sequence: TGCGCCAGCAGCTTGAACACGAATGAGCAGTTCTTC.

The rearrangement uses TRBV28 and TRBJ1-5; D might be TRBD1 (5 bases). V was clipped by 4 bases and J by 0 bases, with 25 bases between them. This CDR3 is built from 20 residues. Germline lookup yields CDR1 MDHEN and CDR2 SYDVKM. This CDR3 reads CASSSKGPGWGGDSNQPQHF. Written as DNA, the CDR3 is TGTGCCAGCAGTTCCAAAGGTCCTGGGTGGGGCGGGGATAGCAATCAGCCCCAGCATTTT.

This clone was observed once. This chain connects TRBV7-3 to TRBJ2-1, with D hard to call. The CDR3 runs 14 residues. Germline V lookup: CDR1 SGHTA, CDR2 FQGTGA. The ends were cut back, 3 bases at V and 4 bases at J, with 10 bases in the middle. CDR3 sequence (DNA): TGTGCCAGCAGCTTTAAGCGTGGTTACAATGAGCAGTTCTTC. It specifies CASSFKRGYNEQFF.

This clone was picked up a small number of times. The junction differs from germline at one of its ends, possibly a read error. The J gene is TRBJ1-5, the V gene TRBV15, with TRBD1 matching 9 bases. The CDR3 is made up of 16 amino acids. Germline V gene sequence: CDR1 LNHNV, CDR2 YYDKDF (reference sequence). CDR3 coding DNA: TGTGCCACCAGCAGAGATGGGGGACAGGGCAAACAGCCCCAGCATTTT. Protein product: CATSRDGGQGKQPQHF.

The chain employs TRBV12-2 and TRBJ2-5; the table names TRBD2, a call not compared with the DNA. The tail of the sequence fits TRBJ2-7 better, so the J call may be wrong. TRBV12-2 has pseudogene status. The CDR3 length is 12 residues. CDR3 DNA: TGTGCAAGTCGCTTAGGGGACTACGAGCAGTACTTC. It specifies CASRLGDYEQYF.

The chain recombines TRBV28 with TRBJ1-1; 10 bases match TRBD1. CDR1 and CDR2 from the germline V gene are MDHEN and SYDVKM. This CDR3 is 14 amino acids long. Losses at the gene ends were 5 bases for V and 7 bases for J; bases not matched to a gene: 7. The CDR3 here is CASSLDRGPVEAFF. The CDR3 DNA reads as TGTGCCAGCAGTCTTGACAGGGGGCCAGTTGAAGCTTTCTTT.

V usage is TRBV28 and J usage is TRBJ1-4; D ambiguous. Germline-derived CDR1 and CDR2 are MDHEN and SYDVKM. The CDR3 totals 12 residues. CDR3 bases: TGTGCTAGCGGCGGGGTTGAGGAAAAACTGTTTTTT. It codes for CASGGVEEKLFF. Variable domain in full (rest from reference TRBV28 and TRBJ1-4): DVKVTQSSRYLVKRTGEKVFLECVQDMDHENMFWYRQDPGLGLRLIYFSYDVKMKEKGDIPEGYSVSREKKERFSLILESASTNQTSMYLCASGGVEEKLFFGSGTQLSVL.

The CDR3 bases are TGTGCCTGGAGTGGACTAGCGGGATTTATAGCTAGCACAGATACGCAGTATTTT. It codes for CAWSGLAGFIASTDTQYF. The V and J genes are TRBV30 and TRBJ2-3; 11 bases are a match to TRBD2. This CDR3 contains 18 residues. Germline V gene lookup returns CDR1 GTSNPN and CDR2 SVGIG (reference sequence). V dropped 1 base and J dropped 0; count of bases not matched to a gene: 9.

This chain's CDR3 is CASSLPGALNTEAFF. The CDR3 nucleotides are TGTGCCAGCAGCTTGCCTGGGGCGCTGAACACTGAAGCTTTCTTT. V is TRBV5-4 and J is TRBJ1-1; D perhaps matches TRBD1 (5 bases). Trimming shortened V by 1 base and J by 0 bases, and 10 bases separated the two germline ends. Germline V gene sequence: CDR1 SGHNT, CDR2 YYREEE (reference sequence). The CDR3 extends over 15 amino acids.

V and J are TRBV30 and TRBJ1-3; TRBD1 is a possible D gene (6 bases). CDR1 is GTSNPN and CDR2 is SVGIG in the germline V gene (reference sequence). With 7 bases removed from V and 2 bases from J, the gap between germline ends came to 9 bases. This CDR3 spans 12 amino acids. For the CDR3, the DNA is TGTGCCTCTAACAGGGCTGGAAACACCATATATTTT. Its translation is CASNRAGNTIYF.

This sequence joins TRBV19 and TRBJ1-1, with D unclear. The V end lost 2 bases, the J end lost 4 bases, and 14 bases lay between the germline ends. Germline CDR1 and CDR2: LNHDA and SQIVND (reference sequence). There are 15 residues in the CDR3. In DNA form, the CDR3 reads TGTGCCAGTAGTATACTGGGTAGTGGGAGCACTGAAGCTTTCTTT. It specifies CASSILGSGSTEAFF.

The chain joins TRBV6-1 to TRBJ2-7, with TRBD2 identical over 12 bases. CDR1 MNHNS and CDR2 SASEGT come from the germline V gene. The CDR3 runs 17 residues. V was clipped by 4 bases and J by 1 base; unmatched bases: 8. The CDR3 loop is CASSAASGRAGSYEQYF. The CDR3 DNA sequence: TGTGCCAGCAGTGCAGCTAGCGGGAGGGCCGGGTCCTACGAGCAGTACTTC.

The CDR3 spells CSGGRAGREQFF. In DNA form, the CDR3 reads TGCAGCGGGGGGAGGGCTGGTAGGGAGCAGTTCTTC. The V gene is TRBV29-1, the J gene TRBJ2-1; 7 positions agree with TRBD2. The CDR3 contains 12 residues. CDR1 SQVTM and CDR2 ANQGSEA come from the germline V gene. With 7 bases clipped from V and 10 bases from J, the junction kept 10 bases outside the gene matches.

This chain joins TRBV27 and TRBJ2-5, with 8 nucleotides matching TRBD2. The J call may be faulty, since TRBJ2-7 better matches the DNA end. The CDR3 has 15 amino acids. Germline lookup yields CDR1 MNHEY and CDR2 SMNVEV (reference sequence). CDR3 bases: TGTGCCAGCAGCTACCGGGGGGGGGAGTGGTACGAGCAGTACTTC. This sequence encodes CASSYRGGEWYEQYF.

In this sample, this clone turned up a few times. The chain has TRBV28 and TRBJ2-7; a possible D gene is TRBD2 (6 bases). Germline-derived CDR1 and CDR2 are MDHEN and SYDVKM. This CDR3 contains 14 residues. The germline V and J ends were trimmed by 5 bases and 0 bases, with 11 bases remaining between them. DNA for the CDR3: TGTGCCAGCAGTCCCATAGCGGTCTCCTACGAGCAGTACTTC. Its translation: CASSPIAVSYEQYF.

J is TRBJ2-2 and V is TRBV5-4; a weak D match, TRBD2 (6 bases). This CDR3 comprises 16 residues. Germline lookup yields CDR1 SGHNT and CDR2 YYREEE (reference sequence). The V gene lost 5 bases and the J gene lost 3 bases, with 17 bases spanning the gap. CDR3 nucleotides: TGTGCCAGCAGTATGGGGGGTCGGGTTGACACCGGGGAGCTGTTTTTT. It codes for CASSMGGRVDTGELFF.

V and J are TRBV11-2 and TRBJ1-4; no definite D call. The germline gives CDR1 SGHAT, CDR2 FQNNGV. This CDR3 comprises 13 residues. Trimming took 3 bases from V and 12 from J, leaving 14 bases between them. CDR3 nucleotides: TGTGCCAGCAGCTTGGGAGGGCAGAGGGAACTGTTTTTT. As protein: CASSLGGQRELFF.

The CDR3 here is CASSLVASGRAYEQYF. CDR3 nucleotide sequence: TGTGCCAGCAGCTTAGTCGCTAGCGGGAGGGCCTACGAGCAGTACTTC. This chain connects TRBV7-2 to TRBJ2-7, with 12 bases matching TRBD2. CDR3 length: 16 residues. J gave up 2 bases and V 1 base, and 3 bases lay outside the gene matches. The germline V gene has CDR1 SGHTA and CDR2 FQGNSA.

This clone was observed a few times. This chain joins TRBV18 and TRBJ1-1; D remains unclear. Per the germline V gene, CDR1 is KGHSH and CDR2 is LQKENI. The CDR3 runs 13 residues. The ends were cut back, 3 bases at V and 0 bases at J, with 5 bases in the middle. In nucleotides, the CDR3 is TGTGCCAGCTCACCGGGCATGAACACTGAAGCTTTCTTT. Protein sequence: CASSPGMNTEAFF.

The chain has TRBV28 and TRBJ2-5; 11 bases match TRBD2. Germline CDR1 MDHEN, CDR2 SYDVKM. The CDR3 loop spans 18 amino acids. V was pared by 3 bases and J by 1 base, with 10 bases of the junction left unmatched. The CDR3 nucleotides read TGTGCCAGCAGTTTCCCCCGGACTAGCGGGTACCCCCAAGAGACCCAGTACTTC. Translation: CASSFPRTSGYPQETQYF.

The CDR3 region is CASSPGQGENTIYF. CDR3 nucleotide sequence: TGCGCCAGCAGCCCTGGACAGGGGGAAAACACCATATATTTT. The J gene is TRBJ1-3, the V gene TRBV5-1, with 10 bases fitting TRBD1. The CDR3 loop spans 14 amino acids. Trimming at V came to 4 bases and at J to 6 bases, leaving 4 bases not matched to a gene. The germline CDR1 and CDR2 sequences are SGHRS and YFSETQ.

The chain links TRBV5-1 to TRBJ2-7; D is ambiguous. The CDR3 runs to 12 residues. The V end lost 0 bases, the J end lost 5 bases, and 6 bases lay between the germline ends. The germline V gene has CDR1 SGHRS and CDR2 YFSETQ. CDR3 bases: TGCGCCAGCAGCTTGGAACGGGACGAGCAGTACTTC. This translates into CASSLERDEQYF.

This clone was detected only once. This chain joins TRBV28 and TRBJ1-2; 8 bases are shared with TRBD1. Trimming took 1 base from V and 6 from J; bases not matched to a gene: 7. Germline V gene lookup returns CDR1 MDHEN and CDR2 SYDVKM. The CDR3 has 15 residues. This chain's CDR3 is CASSLSRQGRNGYTF. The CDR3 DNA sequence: TGTGCCAGCAGTTTATCCCGACAGGGGCGTAATGGCTACACCTTC.

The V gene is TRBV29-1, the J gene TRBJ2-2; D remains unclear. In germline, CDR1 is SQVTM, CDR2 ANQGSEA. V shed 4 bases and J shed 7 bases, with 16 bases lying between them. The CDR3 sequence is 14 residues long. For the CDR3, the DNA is TGCAGCGTTGGCCATCAGATTTTTGGCGGGGAGCTGTTTTTT. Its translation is CSVGHQIFGGELFF.

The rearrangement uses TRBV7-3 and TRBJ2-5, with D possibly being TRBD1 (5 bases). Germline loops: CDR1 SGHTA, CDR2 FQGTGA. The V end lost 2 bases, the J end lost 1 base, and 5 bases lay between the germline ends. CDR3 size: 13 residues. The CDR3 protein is CASSLDSQETQYF. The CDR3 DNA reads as TGTGCCAGCAGCTTAGACAGCCAAGAGACCCAGTACTTC.